The next 26 T cell receptor beta chains were all read from a single sample in a study of blood T cell repertoires in COVID-19. Profiled with immunoSEQ multiplex PCR; TCRdb holds only in-frame clones, not every one. The sample has over 350,000 clones, roughly 87% seen once. The sequenced material came from PBMCs or T cells enriched from blood (not recorded which). These receptors all stem from a woman between 18 and 29 years old with acute COVID-19.

In its sample, this clone was seen a few times. The chain links TRBV27 to TRBJ2-2; D remains unclear. Germline lookup yields CDR1 MNHEY and CDR2 SMNVEV (reference sequence). The ends were cut back, 0 bases at V and 4 bases at J, with 9 bases in the middle. CDR3 length: 15 residues. CDR3 bases: TGTGCCAGCAGTTTATCGGGCACCTTCACCGGGGAGCTGTTTTTT. Protein sequence: CASSLSGTFTGELFF.

In DNA form, the CDR3 reads TGTGCCAGCTCACCTAACAAGCGGGAAAAAGGCAATGAGCAGTTCTTC. This gives the protein CASSPNKREKGNEQFF. The chain links TRBV18 to TRBJ2-1; 7 nucleotides match TRBD2. The CDR3 loop spans 16 amino acids. Germline V gene sequence: CDR1 KGHSH, CDR2 LQKENI. V shed 3 bases and J 6 bases; nucleotides not matched to a gene: 11.

CDR3 DNA: TGTGCCAGCAGTGCACGACAGGGGGGGTTCAATCAGCCCCAGCATTTT. Translating it yields CASSARQGGFNQPQHF. This sequence joins TRBV27 and TRBJ1-5; TRBD1 matches 9 bases. CDR1 and CDR2 (germline): MNHEY, SMNVEV (reference sequence). This CDR3 comprises 16 residues. The trim removed 5 bases at V and 3 bases at J, leaving 8 bases unmatched.

This chain connects TRBV2 to TRBJ1-2; 8 bases are shared with TRBD1. Per the germline V gene, CDR1 is SNHLY and CDR2 is FYNNEI. CDR3 length: 16 residues. Trimming at V came to 1 base and at J to 4 bases, leaving 8 bases not matched to a gene. The DNA for the CDR3 is TGTGCCAGCAGTGAAGGTGGGATACAGGGGGGCTATGGCTACACCTTC. It codes for CASSEGGIQGGYGYTF.

The genes are TRBV5-1 and TRBJ2-1, with D tentatively TRBD2 (5 bases). The CDR3 runs 18 residues. Germline CDR1 is SGHRS and CDR2 is YFSETQ. V was shortened by 0 bases and J by 2 bases, with 18 bases between the two germline ends. The CDR3 is CASSLGELGGLAYNEQFF. CDR3 in DNA: TGCGCCAGCAGCTTGGGCGAACTCGGCGGGCTGGCCTACAATGAGCAGTTCTTC.

V is TRBV6-5 and J is TRBJ1-4, with TRBD1 matching over 7 bases. The V gene end was trimmed by 1 base and the J gene end by 7 bases; junction bases not matched to a gene: 6. Germline V gene lookup returns CDR1 MNHEY and CDR2 SVGAGI. The CDR3 runs to 15 residues. CDR3 residues: CASSYLRQGIEKLFF. In nucleotides, the CDR3 is TGTGCCAGCAGTTACTTAAGACAGGGAATTGAAAAACTGTTTTTT.

J is TRBJ1-6 and V is TRBV30, with 7 bases matching TRBD1. From germline, CDR1 is GTSNPN and CDR2 SVGIG (reference sequence). The CDR3 has 16 amino acids. V lost 1 base, J lost 7 bases, and 10 bases stayed unmatched. For the CDR3, the DNA is TGTGCCTGGAGTGAGAGACAGGGACGTCGAAATTCACCCCTCCACTTT. Its translation: CAWSERQGRRNSPLHF.

The chain combines TRBV7-2 with TRBJ1-6, with D perhaps matching TRBD1 (5 bases). Germline V gene lookup returns CDR1 SGHTA and CDR2 FQGNSA. The V end lost 2 bases, the J end lost 0 bases, and 8 bases lay between the germline ends. This CDR3 spans 16 amino acids. Here the CDR3 reads CASSLHRSSYNSPLHF. The CDR3 DNA follows: TGTGCCAGCAGCTTACACAGGAGCTCCTATAATTCACCCCTCCACTTT.

V gene TRBV6-4 combines with J gene TRBJ1-4; 9 bases are a match to TRBD1. In germline, CDR1 is MRHNA, CDR2 SNTAGT. Germline trimming cut 6 bases from V and 5 bases from J; bases unmatched to any gene: 7. The length of the CDR3 is 15 residues. The CDR3 DNA follows: TGTGCCAGCAGGAGGGGACAGGGTGAAAATGAAAAACTGTTTTTT. It is translated as CASRRGQGENEKLFF.

This clone was recorded once. V and J are TRBV2 and TRBJ1-5; 7 nucleotides agree with TRBD1. V shed 2 bases, J shed 4 bases, and the junction held 5 bases outside the gene matches. This CDR3 is 15 amino acids long. Germline V gene lookup returns CDR1 SNHLY and CDR2 FYNNEI. The CDR3 region has the DNA TGTGCCAGCAGTGAATATGGGACAGATAATCAGCCCCAGCATTTT. Translating it yields CASSEYGTDNQPQHF.

The chain carries TRBV7-2 and TRBJ2-7; 7 positions agree with TRBD1. Looked up from germline, CDR1 is SGHTA and CDR2 is FQGNSA. The J segment lost 3 bases and the V segment lost 5 bases, leaving 7 bases of the junction unmatched. This CDR3 comprises 14 residues. The CDR3 reads CASSRDSLNYEQYF. The CDR3 DNA reads as TGTGCCAGCAGCCGGGACAGCTTGAACTACGAGCAGTACTTC.

The rearrangement links TRBV10-3 to TRBJ1-1; 9 bases align to TRBD1. Germline CDR1 and CDR2: ENHRY and SYGVKD. This CDR3 region has 14 residues. With 7 bases clipped from V and 2 bases from J, the junction kept 5 bases outside the gene matches. Here the CDR3 reads CAITSTGGNTEAFF. As DNA, the CDR3 is TGTGCCATCACCTCGACAGGGGGAAACACTGAAGCTTTCTTT.

The CDR3 DNA sequence: TGTGCCAGTAACAGGGGATTGGGATCACCCCTCCACTTT. This sequence encodes CASNRGLGSPLHF. This rearrangement joins TRBV25-1 to TRBJ1-6, with 7 bases that match TRBD1. This CDR3 is 13 amino acids long. The V gene end was trimmed by 9 bases and the J gene end by 10 bases; junction bases not matched to a gene: 9. Germline CDR1 and CDR2: MGHDK and SYGVNS.

V gene TRBV6-1 combines with J gene TRBJ2-1; 10 bases align to TRBD1. CDR1 MNHNS and CDR2 SASEGT come from the germline V gene. CDR3 length equals 15 residues. With 3 bases clipped from V and 8 bases from J, the junction kept 7 bases outside the gene matches. Here the CDR3 DNA reads TGTGCCAGCAGTGACGGGACAGGGGTGTTGGATGAGCAGTTCTTC. Translating gives CASSDGTGVLDEQFF.

The chain has TRBV10-3 and TRBJ2-3; tentative D call: TRBD1 (6 bases). CDR3 length equals 16 residues. CDR1 is ENHRY, CDR2 SYGVKD, per germline. V was pared by 0 bases and J by 4 bases, with 14 bases between. DNA of the CDR3: TGTGCCATCAGTGAGTCAGAGGGCAGGGGCCCAGATACGCAGTATTTT. Its protein is CAISESEGRGPDTQYF.

The chain uses TRBV5-1 and TRBJ2-7, with D possibly being TRBD1 (5 bases). The CDR3 covers 14 residues. Trimming shortened V by 4 bases and J by 3 bases, and 14 bases separated the two germline ends. Per germline, CDR1 SGHRS and CDR2 YFSETQ. The CDR3 DNA reads TGCGCCAGCAGCCCCCAGGGTACGGACTACGAGCAGTACTTC. Encoded protein: CASSPQGTDYEQYF.

This chain links TRBV9 with TRBJ2-7; no reliable D call. The length of the CDR3 is 14 residues. Trimming cost V 0 bases and J 2 bases, with 9 bases left between them. Germline lookup yields CDR1 SGDLS and CDR2 YYNGEE. CDR3 sequence reads: CASSVAVSPYEQYF. CDR3 coding DNA: TGTGCCAGCAGCGTAGCGGTGTCCCCCTACGAGCAGTACTTC.

This chain joins TRBV11-2 and TRBJ1-2, with TRBD1 matching 10 bases. From germline, CDR1 is SGHAT and CDR2 FQNNGV. V dropped 5 bases and J dropped 6; count of bases not matched to a gene: 6. The CDR3 is made up of 14 amino acids. DNA for the CDR3: TGTGCCAGCAGCCCTCCGGACAGGGGGGATGGCTACACCTTC. Residues: CASSPPDRGDGYTF.

V is TRBV12-5 and J is TRBJ2-1, with 8 bases lining up with TRBD1. V lost 2 bases, J lost 3 bases, and 21 bases stayed unmatched. The CDR3 loop spans 21 amino acids. The germline V gene encodes CDR1 LGHNT and CDR2 FRNRAP. CDR3 sequence: CASGLPRTDPGQGYIYNEQFF. The DNA of the CDR3 is TGTGCTAGTGGTTTGCCTAGAACCGACCCCGGACAGGGATATATCTACAATGAGCAGTTCTTC.

The gene calls are TRBV7-8 and TRBJ2-5, with no clear D. V dropped 3 bases and J dropped 3 bases, with 8 bases sitting between them. Per germline, CDR1 SGHVS and CDR2 FQNEAQ. The CDR3 spans 13 residues. The CDR3 reads CASSFPEEETQYF. As DNA, the CDR3 is TGTGCCAGCAGCTTCCCAGAAGAAGAGACCCAGTACTTC.

The chain joins TRBV7-6 to TRBJ1-1; 9 nucleotides align to TRBD1. CDR3 size: 13 residues. V shed 5 bases, J shed 7 bases, and the junction held 5 bases outside the gene matches. CDR1 and CDR2 (germline): SGHVS, FNYEAQ. CDR3 region: CASSTRQGDEAFF. The CDR3 DNA sequence: TGTGCCAGCAGCACCCGACAGGGGGATGAAGCTTTCTTT.

The chain links TRBV18 to TRBJ1-2; D possibly corresponds to TRBD1 (6 bases). CDR3 length: 16 residues. V was cut by 4 bases and J by 4 bases, with 19 bases left in between. Germline values: CDR1 KGHSH, CDR2 LQKENI. The CDR3 region is CASSLGADARAYGYTF. CDR3 DNA: TGTGCCAGCTCACTGGGGGCAGACGCGCGCGCCTATGGCTACACCTTC. Together with reference TRBV18 and TRBJ1-2, the CDR3 gives the full variable domain: NAGVMQNPRHLVRRRGQEARLRCSPMKGHSHVYWYRQLPEEGLKFMVYLQKENIIDESGMPKERFSAEFPKEGPSILRIQQVVRGDSAAYFCASSLGADARAYGYTFGSGTRLTVV.

V and J are TRBV7-9 and TRBJ1-2; the match to TRBD1 covers 8 bases. With 5 bases clipped from V and 5 bases from J, the junction kept 10 bases outside the gene matches. Germline CDR1 reads SEHNR; CDR2 reads FQNEAQ (reference sequence). The CDR3 loop spans 15 amino acids. The CDR3 DNA is TGTGCCAGCAGCCCCCAGGGGGCGCATGAATATGGCTACACCTTC. Protein product: CASSPQGAHEYGYTF.

This chain uses TRBV7-9 with TRBJ2-3; 14 bases map to TRBD2. The CDR3 is made up of 17 amino acids. The germline V gene encodes CDR1 SEHNR and CDR2 FQNEAQ (reference sequence). V shed 8 bases and J 6 bases; nucleotides not matched to a gene: 13. The CDR3 nucleotides read TGTGCCAGCTGGTCCTATCGGACTAGCGGGGGGACCGATACGCAGTATTTT. Its translation: CASWSYRTSGGTDTQYF. Variable domain in full (rest from reference TRBV7-9 and TRBJ2-3): DTGVSQNPRHKITKRGQNVTFRCDPISEHNRLYWYRQTLGQGPEFLTYFQNEAQLEKSRLLSDRFSAERPKGSFSTLEIQRTEQGDSAMYLCASWSYRTSGGTDTQYFGPGTRLTVL.

The sample holds one count of this clone. The rearrangement joins TRBV4-1 to TRBJ1-2; no clear D gene. Trimming removed 0 bases at V and 1 base at J, with 9 bases between. This CDR3 region has 15 residues. Germline values: CDR1 MGHRA, CDR2 YSYEKL. The CDR3: CASSQDLADNYGYTF. CDR3 in DNA: TGCGCCAGCAGCCAAGATCTGGCGGATAACTATGGCTACACCTTC.

The J gene is TRBJ1-5, the V gene TRBV9; 8 nucleotides agree with TRBD1. Germline CDR1 reads SGDLS; CDR2 reads YYNGEE. After removal of 0 bases from V and 6 bases from J, the junction contained 5 bases not matched to a gene. The CDR3 runs to 15 residues. The CDR3, as DNA: TGTGCCAGCAGCGTAGGTGACAGGGGAAGTCAGCCCCAGCATTTT. It yields the protein CASSVGDRGSQPQHF.